Following are 13 T cell receptor beta chains from one sample sequenced in a study of T cells in Graves' hyperthyroidism and ophthalmopathy. Amplification targeted TCR beta CDR3 regions from RNA transcripts. The HTBI primer set served for first-round RT-PCR of the TCR CDR3. From the multiplex PCR reads, TCRdb called clonotypes with MiXCR, one entry per CDR3 protein. The data hold approximately 210,000 distinct CDR3 sequences, with roughly a sixth observed a single time. The sequenced sample was blood. These receptors all come from a man in his fifties or sixties with Graves' hyperthyroidism.

The chain is built from TRBV24-1 and TRBJ2-1; no reliable D call. CDR3 length: 11 amino acids. The V gene lost 7 bases and the J gene lost 5 bases, with 5 bases spanning the gap. Germline V lookup: CDR1 KGHDR, CDR2 SFDVKD. The CDR3 nucleotides read TGTGCCACCAGCCGGGACAATGAGCAGTTCTTC. It codes for CATSRDNEQFF.

V and J are TRBV28 and TRBJ2-7; D is perhaps TRBD2 (6 bases). V was pared by 3 bases and J by 5 bases, with 11 bases between. Germline values: CDR1 MDHEN, CDR2 SYDVKM. The CDR3 is made up of 13 amino acids. The CDR3 loop is CASSFGSHDEQYF. CDR3 bases: TGTGCCAGCAGTTTCGGGAGCCACGACGAGCAGTACTTC.

J is TRBJ1-5 and V is TRBV19; TRBD1 might be the D (5 bases). The germline gives CDR1 LNHDA, CDR2 SQIVND (reference sequence). This CDR3 contains 13 residues. Deletions cut 10 bases from V and 3 bases from J, with 13 bases between. CDR3 sequence: CATEEGINQPQHF. The CDR3 coding sequence is TGTGCCACCGAAGAGGGGATCAATCAGCCCCAGCATTTT.

This clonotype was observed many times. J is TRBJ2-7 and V is TRBV7-2; TRBD2 is a possible D gene (7 bases). CDR3 length: 16 amino acids. Germline values: CDR1 SGHTA, CDR2 FQGNSA. Trimming took 2 bases from V and 3 from J, leaving 17 bases between them. The chain's CDR3 is CASSLRGARTSYEQYF. CDR3 in DNA: TGTGCCAGCAGCTTACGGGGGGCGCGAACGAGCTACGAGCAGTACTTC. Full variable domain (missing parts from reference TRBV7-2 and TRBJ2-7): GAGVSQSPSNKVTEKGKDVELRCDPISGHTALYWYRQSLGQGLEFLIYFQGNSAPDKSGLPSDRFSAERTGGSVSTLTIQRTQQEDSAVYLCASSLRGARTSYEQYFGPGTRLTVT.

This clonotype came up many times. The chain links TRBV4-1 to TRBJ2-3, with D uncertain. CDR1 and CDR2 from the germline V gene are MGHRA and YSYEKL. V lost 1 base, J lost 0 bases, and 5 bases lay in between. The CDR3 covers 14 residues. The CDR3 sequence is CASSQGISTDTQYF. The CDR3 DNA is TGCGCCAGCAGCCAAGGAATTAGCACAGATACGCAGTATTTT.

This clonotype was observed a handful of times. DNA for the CDR3: TGTGCCAGCGCAGTCTCTGGGGCCAACGTCCTGACTTTC. Encoded protein: CASAVSGANVLTF. This chain joins TRBV19 and TRBJ2-6; D not certain. CDR3 length equals 13 residues. CDR1 LNHDA and CDR2 SQIVND come from the germline V gene (reference sequence). Trimming pared 9 bases from V and 0 bases from J, leaving 6 bases between.

A remark on this clonotype: An end of the junction does not agree with germline; a read error may underlie this. The chain uses TRBV2 and TRBJ2-2; D is possibly TRBD2 (5 bases). CDR3 length: 16 residues. Germline V gene lookup returns CDR1 SNHLY and CDR2 FYNNEI. The CDR3 DNA sequence: TGTGCCAGCAGGGACCCTAGAAAAGGGAACACCGGGGAGCTGTCTTTT. Translation: CASRDPRKGNTGELSF. Looking up the rest from reference TRBV2 and TRBJ2-2 gives the full variable domain: EPEVTQTPSHQVTQMGQEVILRCVPISNHLYFYWYRQILGQKVEFLVSFYNNEISEKSEIFDDQFSVERPDGSNFTLKIRSTKLEDSAMYFCASRDPRKGNTGELSFGEGSRLTVL.

This clonotype was counted many times. The V gene is TRBV7-2, the J gene TRBJ1-5, with D tentatively TRBD1 (5 bases). Germline V gene sequence: CDR1 SGHTA, CDR2 FQGNSA. Trimming shortened V by 5 bases and J by 7 bases, and 12 bases separated the two germline ends. The CDR3 loop spans 13 amino acids. CDR3 sequence: CASSLSGRQPQHF. The CDR3 DNA reads TGTGCCAGCAGCCTCTCGGGACGCCAGCCCCAGCATTTT.

At least ten counts were recorded for this clonotype. The chain couples TRBV7-9 to TRBJ2-3; weak D call: TRBD1 (6 bases). Germline V gene lookup returns CDR1 SEHNR and CDR2 FQNEAQ (reference sequence). V shed 5 bases and J shed 2 bases, with 14 bases lying between them. This CDR3 is 15 amino acids long. The CDR3: CASSTGLGDTDTQYF. CDR3 coding DNA: TGTGCCAGCAGCACAGGGTTAGGCGACACAGATACGCAGTATTTT.

This clonotype was found once. A read error is possible here, since a much larger clone lies one base away. V gene TRBV30 combines with J gene TRBJ2-1, with TRBD2 identical over 8 bases. The CDR3 loop spans 14 amino acids. Germline V gives CDR1 GTSNPN, CDR2 SVGIG (reference sequence). The CDR3 is CAWRYSSGYNEQSF. The CDR3 DNA is TGTGCCTGGAGGTATTCTAGCGGGTACAATGAGCAGTCCTTC. The variable domain in full, completed from reference TRBV30 and TRBJ2-1, reads SQTIHQWPATLVQPVGSPLSLECTVEGTSNPNLYWYRQAAGRGLQLLFYSVGIGQISSEVPQNLSASRPQDRQFILSSKKLLLSDSGFYLCAWRYSSGYNEQSFGPGTRLTVL.

This clonotype was counted only a few times. The rearrangement joins TRBV2 to TRBJ2-5; tentatively, D is TRBD1 or TRBD2 (5 bases each). V was pared by 7 bases and J by 5 bases, with 20 bases between. The length of the CDR3 is 15 residues. The germline V gene has CDR1 SNHLY and CDR2 FYNNEI. The chain's CDR3 is CASKRTPAGIETQYF. The CDR3 region has the DNA TGTGCCAGCAAGCGGACGCCGGCAGGGATTGAGACCCAGTACTTC.

In this sample, this clonotype turned up a few times. The gene calls are TRBV29-1 and TRBJ1-4; 8 bases agree with TRBD1. The germline V gene encodes CDR1 SQVTM and CDR2 ANQGSEA. Trimming cost V 8 bases and J 6 bases; bases outside gene matches: 11. The CDR3 is 14 amino acids. Here the CDR3 reads CSYTQGTGDEKLFF. CDR3 coding DNA: TGCAGCTACACCCAGGGGACAGGAGATGAAAAACTGTTTTTT.

This clonotype was recorded at least ten times. The rearrangement uses TRBV7-2 and TRBJ2-1; 8 nucleotides line up with TRBD1. This CDR3 is built from 16 residues. From germline, CDR1 is SGHTA and CDR2 FQGNSA. Trimming took 3 bases from V and 6 from J; bases not matched to a gene: 10. The CDR3: CASSFKGTGGFNEQFF. The CDR3 region has the DNA TGTGCCAGCAGCTTTAAAGGGACAGGTGGATTCAATGAGCAGTTCTTC.